The 8 T cell receptor beta chains given below trace back to one sample, sequenced in a study of blood T cell repertoires in COVID-19. Produced via immunoSEQ multiplex PCR; TCRdb's table is partial and in-frame only. The table lists a few hundred thousand clones, around 85% of them singletons. Sequencing was performed on peripheral blood. Source of these receptors: a human donor with COVID-19, enrolled during active disease. The donor label of this sample is uncertain.

The chain employs TRBV27 and TRBJ1-2, with 11 bases identical to TRBD1. Germline loops: CDR1 MNHEY, CDR2 SMNVEV (reference sequence). V lost 8 bases to trimming and J lost 8 bases; unmatched junction nucleotides: 4. CDR3 length: 12 residues. CDR3 DNA: TGTGCCAGCGGGACAGGGGGACGGGGCTACACCTTC. This encodes CASGTGGRGYTF.

This chain connects TRBV28 to TRBJ1-3; TRBD1 aligns across 9 bases. Per germline, CDR1 MDHEN and CDR2 SYDVKM. The J segment lost 4 bases and the V segment lost 6 bases, leaving 4 bases of the junction unmatched. The CDR3 has 14 residues. This CDR3 is CASSRTGVGNTIYF. The CDR3 DNA reads TGTGCCAGCAGCCGGACAGGGGTCGGAAACACCATATATTTT.

The table lists this clone with a few counts. The CDR3 region has the DNA TGCAGTGCTAGTCAAAACAGGGGATACGAGCAGTACTTC. It yields the protein CSASQNRGYEQYF. J is TRBJ2-7 and V is TRBV20-1; 7 bases agree with TRBD1. The germline V gene encodes CDR1 DFQATT and CDR2 SNEGSKA (reference sequence). J gave up 4 bases and V 3 bases, and 6 bases lay outside the gene matches. CDR3 size: 13 residues.

The rearrangement joins TRBV29-1 to TRBJ2-7; 12 bases are a match to TRBD1. V dropped 3 bases and J dropped 5; count of bases not matched to a gene: 5. CDR3 size: 14 residues. Germline V lookup: CDR1 SQVTM, CDR2 ANQGSEA. The CDR3 region is CSVEMGQGADEQYF. CDR3 nucleotide sequence: TGCAGCGTTGAGATGGGACAGGGGGCGGACGAGCAGTACTTC.

CDR3 sequence: CASSIEVQLGANVLTF. CDR3 coding DNA: TGTGCCAGTAGTATAGAGGTGCAGTTAGGGGCCAACGTCCTGACTTTC. This rearrangement joins TRBV19 to TRBJ2-6; D remains ambiguous. The CDR3 sequence is 16 residues long. V was clipped by 0 bases and J by 4 bases, with 10 bases between them. Germline V CDR1 and CDR2: LNHDA, SQIVND (reference sequence).

The chain joins TRBV9 to TRBJ2-2; 9 nucleotides align to TRBD2. V dropped 4 bases and J dropped 5; count of bases not matched to a gene: 15. Germline CDR1 SGDLS, CDR2 YYNGEE. The CDR3 is made up of 18 amino acids. The CDR3 here is CASSPNSGTSSGTGELFF. CDR3 DNA: TGTGCCAGCAGCCCAAACTCCGGGACTAGCTCGGGAACCGGGGAGCTGTTTTTT.

This chain uses TRBV7-2 with TRBJ2-4; D remains unclear. CDR1 and CDR2 (germline): SGHTA, FQGNSA. CDR3 size: 12 residues. V lost 5 bases to trimming and J lost 8 bases, with 10 bases between them. CDR3 coding DNA: TGTGCCAGCAGCCCTGGAGCGTACATTCAGTACTTC. Encoded protein: CASSPGAYIQYF.

This clone was counted once. This CDR3 reads CASSPKQGAIGTGELFF. The DNA for the CDR3 is TGTGCCAGCTCACCGAAACAGGGGGCCATAGGCACCGGGGAGCTGTTTTTT. The rearrangement joins TRBV18 to TRBJ2-2; 9 bases agree with TRBD1. V shed 3 bases and J 4 bases; nucleotides not matched to a gene: 9. Germline V gene lookup returns CDR1 KGHSH and CDR2 LQKENI. CDR3 length equals 17 residues.